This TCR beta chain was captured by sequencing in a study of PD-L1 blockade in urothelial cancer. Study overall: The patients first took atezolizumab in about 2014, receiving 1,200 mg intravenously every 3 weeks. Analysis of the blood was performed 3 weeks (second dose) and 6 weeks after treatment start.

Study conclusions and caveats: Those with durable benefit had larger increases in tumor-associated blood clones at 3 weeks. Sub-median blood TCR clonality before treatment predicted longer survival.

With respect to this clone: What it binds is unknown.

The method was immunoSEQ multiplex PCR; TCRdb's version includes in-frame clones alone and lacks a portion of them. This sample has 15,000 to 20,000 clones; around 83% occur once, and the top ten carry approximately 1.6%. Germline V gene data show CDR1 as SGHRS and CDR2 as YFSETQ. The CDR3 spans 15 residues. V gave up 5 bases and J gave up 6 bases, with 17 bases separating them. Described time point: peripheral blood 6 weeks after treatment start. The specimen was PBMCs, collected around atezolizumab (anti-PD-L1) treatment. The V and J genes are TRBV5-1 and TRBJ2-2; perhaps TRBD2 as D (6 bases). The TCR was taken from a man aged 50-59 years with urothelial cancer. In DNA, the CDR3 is TGCGCCAGCAGTCCTGGACTATCAGGCGCCGGGGAGCTGTTTTTT. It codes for CASSPGLSGAGELFF. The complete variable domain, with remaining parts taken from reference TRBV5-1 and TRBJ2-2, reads KAGVTQTPRYLIKTRGQQVTLSCSPISGHRSVSWYQQTPGQGLQFLFEYFSETQRNKGNFPGRFSGRQFSNSRSEMNVSTLELGDSALYLCASSPGLSGAGELFFGEGSRLTVL.